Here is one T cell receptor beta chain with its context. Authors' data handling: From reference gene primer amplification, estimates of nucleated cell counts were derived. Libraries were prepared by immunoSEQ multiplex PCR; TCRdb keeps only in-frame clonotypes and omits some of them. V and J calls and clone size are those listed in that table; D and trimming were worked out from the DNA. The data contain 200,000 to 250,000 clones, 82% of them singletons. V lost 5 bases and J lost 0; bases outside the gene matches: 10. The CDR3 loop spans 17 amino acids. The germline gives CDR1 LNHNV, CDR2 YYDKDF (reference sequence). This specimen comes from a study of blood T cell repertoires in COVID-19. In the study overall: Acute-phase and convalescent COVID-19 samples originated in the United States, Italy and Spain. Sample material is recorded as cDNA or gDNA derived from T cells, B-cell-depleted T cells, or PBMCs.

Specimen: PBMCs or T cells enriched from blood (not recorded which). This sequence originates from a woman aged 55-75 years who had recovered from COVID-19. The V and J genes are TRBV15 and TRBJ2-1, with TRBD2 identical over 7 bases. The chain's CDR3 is CATSLFKGGSSYNEQFF. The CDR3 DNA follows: TGTGCCACCAGCTTATTCAAGGGCGGGAGCTCCTACAATGAGCAGTTCTTC. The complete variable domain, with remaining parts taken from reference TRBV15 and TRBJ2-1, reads DAMVIQNPRYQVTQFGKPVTLSCSQTLNHNVMYWYQQKSSQAPKLLFHYYDKDFNNEADTPDNFQSRRPNTSFCFLDIRSPGLGDTAMYLCATSLFKGGSSYNEQFFGPGTRLTVL.